What follows are 30 T cell receptor beta chains derived from one specimen sequenced in a study of blood T cell repertoires in COVID-19 (TCRdb year 2020). Libraries were made using the immunoSEQ multiplex PCR assay. The table was pulled from immuneACCESS by TCRdb, which kept in-frame rearrangements only. Such tables lose some clones; where checked, under half of the loss comes from unresolved V genes, and the rest has no known cause. The sample yields a few hundred thousand clones; 84% were counted once. Jointly, the top ten make up 10% to 13% of the sample. The material sequenced was peripheral blood. These receptors all stem from an elderly woman with COVID-19, enrolled during active disease.

The chain combines TRBV5-4 with TRBJ2-5; D gene uncertain. The germline gives CDR1 SGHNT, CDR2 YYREEE (reference sequence). Trimming removed 4 bases from V and 5 bases from J, with 9 bases in between. This CDR3 is built from 12 residues. The CDR3 nucleotides are TGTGCCAGCAGCAGCGTGAGGGAGACCCAGTACTTC. Its protein is CASSSVRETQYF. Filled out from reference TRBV5-4 and TRBJ2-5, the complete variable domain reads ETGVTQSPTHLIKTRGQQVTLRCSSQSGHNTVSWYQQALGQGPQFIFQYYREEENGRGNFPPRFSGLQFPNYSSELNVNALELDDSALYLCASSSVRETQYFGPGTRLLVL.

The chain uses TRBV9 and TRBJ2-2; 7 bases are shared with TRBD2. CDR3 length: 16 amino acids. The junction had 9 bases not matched to a gene; V was cut back by 4 bases and J by 3 bases. Per the germline V gene, CDR1 is SGDLS and CDR2 is YYNGEE. The CDR3 is CASSPRTGGYTGELFF. DNA of the CDR3: TGTGCCAGCAGCCCAAGAACGGGGGGATACACCGGGGAGCTGTTTTTT.

The chain employs TRBV5-4 and TRBJ1-1; weak D call: TRBD1 (5 bases). The CDR3 is 15 amino acids. V was cut by 4 bases and J by 5 bases, with 18 bases left in between. CDR1 and CDR2 from the germline V gene are SGHNT and YYREEE (reference sequence). The CDR3 sequence is CASSGWGGKATEAFF. The CDR3 bases are TGTGCCAGCAGCGGTTGGGGGGGAAAAGCGACTGAAGCTTTCTTT. Variable domain in full (rest from reference TRBV5-4 and TRBJ1-1): ETGVTQSPTHLIKTRGQQVTLRCSSQSGHNTVSWYQQALGQGPQFIFQYYREEENGRGNFPPRFSGLQFPNYSSELNVNALELDDSALYLCASSGWGGKATEAFFGQGTRLTVV.

The rearrangement uses TRBV12-3 or TRBV12-4 and TRBJ1-5, with 7 bases lining up with TRBD1. V dropped 4 bases and J dropped 5; count of bases not matched to a gene: 2. The CDR3 contains 13 residues. The CDR3 nucleotides are TGTGCCAGCAGTTCAGGGGGTCATCAGCCCCAGCATTTT. Its protein product is CASSSGGHQPQHF.

The chain recombines TRBV7-9 with TRBJ2-4, with 13 nucleotides matching TRBD2. Losses at the gene ends were 5 bases for V and 5 bases for J; bases not matched to a gene: 12. This CDR3 region has 18 residues. In germline, CDR1 is SEHNR, CDR2 FQNEAQ (reference sequence). The CDR3 loop is CASSPTSGGPFRQNIQYF. CDR3 DNA: TGTGCCAGCAGCCCGACTAGCGGGGGGCCCTTTCGGCAAAACATTCAGTACTTC.

The chain carries TRBV12-3 or TRBV12-4 and TRBJ1-1; 9 bases agree with TRBD1. The CDR3 has 12 amino acids. The V gene end was trimmed by 3 bases and the J gene end by 8 bases; junction bases not matched to a gene: 1. CDR3 DNA: TGTGCCAGCAGTTTGGGGACAGGGGAAGCTTTCTTT. This codes for CASSLGTGEAFF.

The V gene is TRBV3-1 (or the pseudogene TRBV3-2), the J gene TRBJ1-5; no reliable D call. V was shortened by 0 bases and J by 1 base, with 4 bases between the two germline ends. The germline gives CDR1 LGHDT, CDR2 YNNKEL (reference sequence). The CDR3 is 14 residues long. In DNA form, the CDR3 reads TGTGCCAGCAGCCAAGAGGGCAGCAATCAGCCCCAGCATTTT. It specifies CASSQEGSNQPQHF.

The V call is TRBV10-3, the J call TRBJ1-4, with 7 positions matching TRBD1. Germline assignment: CDR1 ENHRY and CDR2 SYGVKD. Germline trimming cut 9 bases from V and 0 bases from J; bases unmatched to any gene: 4. The CDR3 length is 14 residues. The CDR3 loop reads CAIRGGTTNEKLFF. CDR3 DNA sequence: TGTGCCATAAGAGGGGGCACAACTAATGAAAAACTGTTTTTT.

This clone appeared once. The chain joins TRBV2 to TRBJ2-2; the D gene is possibly TRBD1 (6 bases). The CDR3 totals 15 residues. The ends were cut back, 5 bases at V and 2 bases at J, with 12 bases in the middle. Germline lookup yields CDR1 SNHLY and CDR2 FYNNEI. The CDR3 DNA reads TGTGCCAGCAGTACCTTCAGGGGCAACACCGGGGAGCTGTTTTTT. Protein sequence: CASSTFRGNTGELFF.

This clone was observed a handful of times. The chain uses TRBV7-9 and TRBJ1-3, with TRBD1 as a possible D gene (5 bases). Germline lookup yields CDR1 SEHNR and CDR2 FQNEAQ (reference sequence). The CDR3 consists of 17 residues. The ends were cut back, 6 bases at V and 3 bases at J, with 21 bases in the middle. The DNA for the CDR3 is TGTGCCAGCAGTTCAGCGGGGGGAACCTCCGTTGGAAACACCATATATTTT. Encoded protein: CASSSAGGTSVGNTIYF.

The J gene is TRBJ1-4, the V gene TRBV28; TRBD1 matches 7 bases. Germline V lookup: CDR1 MDHEN, CDR2 SYDVKM. CDR3 size: 14 residues. V shed 1 base, J shed 7 bases, and the junction held 3 bases outside the gene matches. The CDR3 loop reads CASSLSGTAEKLFF. In DNA form, the CDR3 reads TGTGCCAGCAGTTTATCCGGGACAGCTGAAAAACTGTTTTTT.

This clone was counted once. V and J are TRBV10-3 and TRBJ2-5; TRBD2 matches 10 bases. CDR3 size: 14 residues. The junction had 3 bases not matched to a gene; V was cut back by 5 bases and J by 3 bases. Germline V lookup: CDR1 ENHRY, CDR2 SYGVKD. The CDR3 here is CAISSGLAEETQYF. The CDR3 DNA reads TGTGCCATCAGTTCCGGACTAGCGGAAGAGACCCAGTACTTC.

The chain joins TRBV15 to TRBJ2-1; possible D gene TRBD1, 8 bases. The CDR3 is made up of 15 amino acids. V lost 5 bases, J lost 7 bases, and 18 bases lay in between. Germline CDR1 LNHNV, CDR2 YYDKDF (reference sequence). This CDR3 is CATSSRGDRLNEQFF. Here the CDR3 DNA reads TGTGCCACCAGCTCTCGGGGGGACAGGCTAAATGAGCAGTTCTTC.

The V and J genes are TRBV6-5 and TRBJ2-5, with a weak D call TRBD1 (6 bases). Germline V gives CDR1 MNHEY, CDR2 SVGAGI. The CDR3 runs 13 residues. V gave up 11 bases and J gave up 2 bases, with 15 bases separating them. The DNA for the CDR3 is TGTGCCTCGGCCACAGGGTGGCAAGAGACCCAGTACTTC. Amino acids: CASATGWQETQYF.

The chain couples TRBV6-5 to TRBJ1-2; D is perhaps TRBD1 (5 bases). The ends were cut back, 4 bases at V and 5 bases at J, with 11 bases in the middle. CDR1 and CDR2 from the germline V gene are MNHEY and SVGAGI. This CDR3 spans 13 amino acids. The CDR3 loop is CASSSRTRYGYTF. The CDR3 coding sequence is TGTGCCAGCAGTTCCCGGACACGATATGGCTACACCTTC.

The chain is built from TRBV5-4 and TRBJ2-7, with a possible D match to TRBD1 (6 bases). The V end was cut by 4 bases, the J end by 2 bases, with 13 bases between. This CDR3 has 14 amino acids. Germline loops: CDR1 SGHNT, CDR2 YYREEE (reference sequence). This chain's CDR3 is CASSSRQEAYEQYF. The CDR3, as DNA: TGTGCCAGCAGCAGCAGACAGGAAGCCTACGAGCAGTACTTC.

Only a few counts were recorded for this clone. The chain couples TRBV9 to TRBJ1-2, with D uncertain. The CDR3 runs 13 residues. Germline CDR1 SGDLS, CDR2 YYNGEE. The germline V and J ends were trimmed by 4 bases and 1 base, with 8 bases remaining between them. The CDR3 DNA sequence: TGTGCCAGCAGCCCCGACATTAACTATGGCTACACCTTC. Translated: CASSPDINYGYTF.

CDR3 DNA: TGTGCCAGCAGTTCTTACGAGCAGTACGTC. It codes for CASSSYEQYV. This chain uses TRBV27 with TRBJ2-7; no clear D gene. This CDR3 is built from 10 residues. Germline CDR1 reads MNHEY; CDR2 reads SMNVEV (reference sequence). Trimming removed 4 bases from V and 4 bases from J, with 2 bases in between.

The chain has TRBV30 and TRBJ1-6; the D is unclear. CDR3 length: 15 amino acids. Per germline, CDR1 GTSNPN and CDR2 SVGIG (reference sequence). Trimming took 3 bases from V and 7 from J, leaving 16 bases between them. For the CDR3, the DNA is TGTGCCTGGAGGGCTCCTAGTCACCCGAATTCACCCCTCCACTTT. Translated: CAWRAPSHPNSPLHF.

V and J are TRBV11-1 and TRBJ2-2; D uncertain. The CDR3 has 14 amino acids. V lost 4 bases, J lost 3 bases, and 9 bases lay in between. The V gene's germline CDR1 is SGHAT and CDR2 FQDESV (reference sequence). The CDR3 is CASSSNIHTGELFF. CDR3 DNA sequence: TGTGCCAGCAGCTCCAACATACACACCGGGGAGCTGTTTTTT.

V is TRBV19 and J is TRBJ2-5, with 12 bases lining up with TRBD2. Germline CDR1 LNHDA, CDR2 SQIVND (reference sequence). The J segment lost 4 bases and the V segment lost 6 bases, leaving 0 bases of the junction unmatched. CDR3 length equals 13 residues. Here the CDR3 reads CASRLAGGETQYF. DNA of the CDR3: TGTGCCAGTAGACTAGCGGGGGGAGAGACCCAGTACTTC. The whole variable domain, remainder taken from reference TRBV19 and TRBJ2-5, is DGGITQSPKYLFRKEGQNVTLSCEQNLNHDAMYWYRQDPGQGLRLIYYSQIVNDFQKGDIAEGYSVSREKKESFPLTVTSAQKNPTAFYLCASRLAGGETQYFGPGTRLLVL.

V usage is TRBV7-2 and J usage is TRBJ1-2, with a tentative D call TRBD1 (5 bases). Germline assignment: CDR1 SGHTA and CDR2 FQGNSA. V was shortened by 5 bases and J by 0 bases, with 13 bases between the two germline ends. This CDR3 is 15 amino acids long. The CDR3 DNA is TGTGCCAGCAGCCGCATCGGACAAGCTAACTATGGCTACACCTTC. Its translation: CASSRIGQANYGYTF. The variable domain in full, with the rest retrieved from reference TRBV7-2 and TRBJ1-2, is GAGVSQSPSNKVTEKGKDVELRCDPISGHTALYWYRQSLGQGLEFLIYFQGNSAPDKSGLPSDRFSAERTGGSVSTLTIQRTQQEDSAVYLCASSRIGQANYGYTFGSGTRLTVV.

The chain joins TRBV5-1 to TRBJ2-5; D perhaps matches TRBD1 (5 bases). The CDR3 covers 13 residues. Deletions cut 1 base from V and 5 bases from J, with 9 bases between. The germline gives CDR1 SGHRS, CDR2 YFSETQ. For the CDR3, the DNA is TGCGCCAGCAGCTTGTCAGGGTACGAGACCCAGTACTTC. This encodes CASSLSGYETQYF.

This chain connects TRBV3-1 (or the pseudogene TRBV3-2) to TRBJ1-2, with TRBD1 matching 7 bases. This CDR3 is 15 amino acids long. Germline CDR1 reads LGHDT; CDR2 reads YNNKEL (reference sequence). The V gene end was trimmed by 4 bases and the J gene end by 3 bases; junction bases not matched to a gene: 8. The CDR3 DNA reads as TGTGCCAGCAGCCGACGGGGGACAGCCGACTATGGCTACACCTTC. Its protein product is CASSRRGTADYGYTF.

This chain connects TRBV7-2 to TRBJ1-1, with D uncertain. Trimming stripped 1 base from V and 7 bases from J, with 10 bases between. Germline V gene lookup returns CDR1 SGHTA and CDR2 FQGNSA. This CDR3 is built from 13 residues. CDR3 DNA: TGTGCCAGCAGCTTAGTAACCGGGTTTGAAGCTTTCTTT. Its translation: CASSLVTGFEAFF.

The chain carries TRBV7-9 and TRBJ2-2; 12 bases align to TRBD1. The germline V gene encodes CDR1 SEHNR and CDR2 FQNEAQ (reference sequence). This CDR3 comprises 17 residues. Trimming removed 5 bases from V and 6 bases from J; junction bases left unmatched: 10. In DNA form, the CDR3 reads TGTGCCAGCAGCAGGGGACAGGGGGCGCTATCCTCCGGGGAGCTGTTTTTT. Protein: CASSRGQGALSSGELFF.

This chain uses TRBV24-1 with TRBJ2-1, with D uncertain. Trimming shortened V by 6 bases and J by 7 bases, and 6 bases separated the two germline ends. The germline V gene has CDR1 KGHDR and CDR2 SFDVKD. This CDR3 is built from 11 residues. The CDR3 DNA sequence: TGTGCCACCAGTTTGAGGAATGAGCAGTTCTTC. Residues: CATSLRNEQFF.

This chain connects TRBV19 to TRBJ1-5, with D unclear. The CDR3 runs 13 residues. The germline CDR1 and CDR2 sequences are LNHDA and SQIVND (reference sequence). V was trimmed by 6 bases and J by 2 bases, leaving 8 bases between them. The CDR3 nucleotides are TGTGCCAGTAGACAGTTTGGCAATCAGCCCCAGCATTTT. Amino acid sequence: CASRQFGNQPQHF.

The chain is built from TRBV3-1 (or the pseudogene TRBV3-2) and TRBJ2-3, with a weak D call TRBD2 (5 bases). The CDR3 totals 15 residues. The V end lost 1 base, the J end lost 0 bases, and 8 bases lay between the germline ends. Looked up from germline, CDR1 is LGHDT and CDR2 is YNNKEL (reference sequence). The CDR3 region has the DNA TGTGCCAGCAGCCAAGTTAGGACTAGCACAGATACGCAGTATTTT. Protein product: CASSQVRTSTDTQYF.

Remarks on this clone: Other DNA sequences of this sample code for an identical CDR3. The rearrangement links TRBV6-5 to TRBJ1-1; no clear D. The CDR3 runs to 13 residues. V was cut by 0 bases and J by 3 bases, with 5 bases left in between. The germline V gene encodes CDR1 MNHEY and CDR2 SVGAGI. CDR3 in amino acids: CASSYSRDTEAFF. The CDR3 coding sequence is TGTGCCAGCAGTTACTCGAGGGACACTGAAGCTTTCTTT.